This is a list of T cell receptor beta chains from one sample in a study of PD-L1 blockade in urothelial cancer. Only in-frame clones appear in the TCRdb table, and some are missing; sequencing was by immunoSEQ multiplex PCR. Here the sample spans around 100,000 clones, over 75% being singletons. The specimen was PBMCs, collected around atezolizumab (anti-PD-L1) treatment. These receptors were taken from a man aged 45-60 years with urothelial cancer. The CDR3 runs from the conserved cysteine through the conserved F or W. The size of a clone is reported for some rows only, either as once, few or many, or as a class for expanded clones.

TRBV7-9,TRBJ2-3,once,CASSLPSGSDTDTQYF
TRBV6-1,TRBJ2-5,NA,CATEKAGRQETQYF
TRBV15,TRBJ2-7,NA,CATSRDVGTYEQYF
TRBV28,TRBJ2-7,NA,CASSSGPTGGEYF
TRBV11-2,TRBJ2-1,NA,CASSLVRQSYNEQFF
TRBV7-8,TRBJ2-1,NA,CASSLALAGGDNEQFF
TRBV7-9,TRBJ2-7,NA,CASSPYGLAATHPSYEQYF
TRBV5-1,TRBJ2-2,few,CATSPRREGPNTGELFF
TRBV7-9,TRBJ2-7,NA,CASSRDRNSYEQYF
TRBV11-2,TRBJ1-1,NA,CASSLNRVSEAFF